The rows below give T cell receptor beta chains drawn from one sample of a study of OX40 agonist ivuxolimab in advanced cancers. Generated by immunoSEQ multiplex PCR, the TCRdb table keeps only in-frame clones and is missing some. The sample yields about 80,000 clones, more than 90% seen once. The sample consisted of CD4+ or CD8+ T cells sorted from blood, taken in a trial of the OX40 agonist ivuxolimab. These receptor sequences come from an adult with an advanced solid tumor such as melanoma, head and neck, liver or kidney cancer. Each CDR3 is given with its conserved first and last residue. D genes are given only for firm matches. Clone size is given for some rows only: seen once, a few or many times, or a class if the clone is expanded.

J	size	D	V	CDR3	DNA
TRBJ2-1	-	-	TRBV11-3	CASSLEPSSYNEQFF	TGTGCCAGCAGCTTAGAACCTAGCTCCTACAATGAGCAGTTCTTC
TRBJ2-2	-	-	TRBV28	CASKGNTGELFF	TGTGCCAGCAAAGGGAACACCGGGGAGCTGTTTTTT
TRBJ1-2	-	-	TRBV7-2	CASSLGPGREYGYTF	TGTGCCAGCAGCTTAGGGCCCGGCAGGGAGTATGGCTACACCTTC
TRBJ2-7	-	TRBD2	TRBV5-4	CASSHRGDTYEQYF	TGTGCCAGCAGCCACCGGGGGGATACCTACGAGCAGTACTTC
TRBJ2-1	-	-	TRBV5-6	CASSLDGEQFF	TGTGCCAGCAGCTTGGATGGTGAGCAGTTCTTC
TRBJ2-7	-	-	TRBV18	CATKLGSSYEQYF	TGTGCCACCAAACTCGGGAGCTCCTACGAGCAGTACTTC
TRBJ2-1	-	TRBD2	TRBV2	CASSPNGPGLAEYNEQFF	TGTGCCAGCAGTCCTAACGGCCCGGGACTAGCGGAATACAATGAGCAGTTCTTC
TRBJ1-2	-	-	TRBV7-2	CASSLVGWDYGYTF	TGTGCCAGCAGCTTAGTAGGGTGGGACTATGGCTACACCTTC
TRBJ2-7	-	TRBD2	TRBV19	CASSMRGLADTYEQYF	TGTGCCAGTAGTATGAGAGGACTAGCGGATACCTACGAGCAGTACTTC
TRBJ2-5	-	-	TRBV29-1	CSVERGSLSTQYF	TGCAGCGTTGAACGGGGGAGTTTATCGACCCAGTACTTC
TRBJ2-7	-	TRBD2	TRBV5-1	CASSPSGSSGQRGEQYF	TGCGCCAGCAGCCCATCCGGCTCTAGCGGCCAGCGAGGCGAGCAGTACTTC
TRBJ2-1	-	-	TRBV19	CASISRGAGHYNEQFF	TGTGCCAGTATTTCTAGGGGGGCAGGACACTACAATGAGCAGTTCTTC
TRBJ1-1	few	-	TRBV30	CAGGPNTEAFF	TGTGCGGGAGGGCCTAACACTGAAGCTTTCTTT
TRBJ1-1	few	TRBD1	TRBV29-1	CSERTGLTEAFF	TGCAGCGAACGGACAGGGCTCACTGAAGCTTTCTTT
TRBJ2-7	-	TRBD1	TRBV7-8	CASSLERGRIYEQYF	TGTGCCAGCAGCTTAGAAAGGGGGCGAATCTACGAGCAGTACTTC
TRBJ2-1	few	-	TRBV18	CASSPEGGHEQFF	TGTGCCAGCTCACCAGAAGGAGGGCATGAGCAGTTCTTC
TRBJ1-1	-	-	TRBV5-8	CASSLGRGTEAFF	TGTGCCAGCAGCTTAGGGAGGGGCACTGAAGCTTTCTTT
TRBJ2-7	-	TRBD1	TRBV7-3	CASSFDRGSYEQYF	TGTGCCAGCAGCTTTGACAGGGGATCCTACGAGCAGTACTTC
TRBJ1-2	once	-	TRBV6-5	CASSERRHLGNGYTF	TGTGCCAGCAGCGAGCGGCGCCACCTCGGAAATGGCTACACCTTC
TRBJ1-3	once	-	TRBV6-5	CASSNLGNTIYF	TGTGCCAGCAGTAACCTTGGAAACACCATATATTTT
TRBJ2-4	-	TRBD1	TRBV10-3	CAISGGQLAKNIQYF	TGTGCCATCAGTGGGGGACAGCTAGCCAAAAACATTCAGTACTTC
TRBJ1-2	-	TRBD1	TRBV5-4	CASSSRDRAYGYTF	TGTGCCAGCAGCTCCCGGGACAGAGCGTATGGCTACACCTTC
TRBJ1-1	few	-	TRBV14	CASSQARVTEAFF	TGTGCCAGCAGCCAAGCCAGGGTTACTGAAGCTTTCTTT
TRBJ2-3	-	-	TRBV5-1	CASSLTGAHADTQYF	TGCGCCAGCAGCTTGACGGGGGCGCACGCAGATACGCAGTATTTT
TRBJ2-7	-	-	TRBV6-5	CASKAARGLGYEQYF	TGTGCCAGCAAGGCCGCCAGGGGCCTTGGCTACGAGCAGTACTTC
TRBJ2-5	-	-	TRBV5-1	CASSWQGGGGQETQYF	TGCGCCAGCAGCTGGCAGGGGGGAGGTGGCCAAGAGACCCAGTACTTC
TRBJ1-1	-	-	TRBV29-1	CSVVRTALEAFF	TGCAGCGTTGTCAGGACGGCTCTTGAAGCTTTCTTT
TRBJ1-2	few	-	TRBV11-2	CASSRSGIMGDYTF	TGTGCCAGCAGCCGCAGCGGGATAATGGGTGACTACACCTTC
TRBJ1-3	-	-	TRBV10-3	CAITDGYSGNTIYF	TGTGCCATCACGGACGGTTACTCTGGAAACACCATATATTTT
TRBJ1-2	-	-	TRBV6-5	CASSSLNLLNYGYTF	TGTGCCAGCAGTTCTCTCAACCTACTGAACTATGGCTACACCTTC
TRBJ1-1	-	-	TRBV9	CASSVGGHTEAFF	TGTGCCAGCAGCGTTGGGGGGCACACTGAAGCTTTCTTT
TRBJ1-1	-	TRBD1	TRBV7-3	CASSLNGRGVTEAFF	TGTGCCAGCAGCTTAAATGGCAGGGGGGTCACTGAAGCTTTCTTT
TRBJ1-4	-	TRBD1	TRBV27	CASGTSGQGVREKLFF	TGTGCCAGCGGTACATCGGGACAGGGTGTGCGGGAAAAACTGTTTTTT
TRBJ2-4	-	-	TRBV2	CASSGEGKNIQYF	TGTGCCAGCAGTGGCGAAGGGAAAAACATTCAGTACTTC
TRBJ2-5	-	-	TRBV9	CASSVDGAGPQYF	TGTGCCAGCAGCGTAGACGGCGCGGGGCCCCAGTACTTC
TRBJ2-7	-	-	TRBV11-3	CASSLDGAAARGTYEQYF	TGTGCCAGCAGCTTAGATGGGGCGGCGGCACGGGGAACCTACGAGCAGTACTTC
TRBJ2-3	-	TRBD1	TRBV18	CASSQDRGSTDTQYF	TGTGCCAGCTCACAAGACAGGGGTAGCACAGATACGCAGTATTTT
TRBJ2-7	-	TRBD1	TRBV5-1	CASSQDGTGVYEQYF	TGCGCCAGCAGCCAGGACGGGACAGGGGTCTACGAGCAGTACTTC
TRBJ1-3	-	-	TRBV28	CASSSPSGFSGNTIYF	TGTGCCAGCAGTTCCCCTAGCGGCTTCTCTGGAAACACCATATATTTT
TRBJ1-2	-	TRBD1	TRBV29-1	CSVLTGTGGSYGYTF	TGCAGCGTCCTGACCGGGACAGGGGGGAGCTATGGCTACACCTTC
TRBJ1-1	-	-	TRBV6-5	CASLGDGKNTEAFF	TGTGCCAGCCTTGGAGACGGGAAGAACACTGAAGCTTTCTTT
TRBJ2-7	-	-	TRBV6-1	CASSHRQALEQYF	TGTGCCAGCAGTCACCGACAGGCGCTGGAGCAGTACTTC
TRBJ2-6	-	-	TRBV7-9	CASDVTGANVLTF	TGTGCCAGCGACGTAACTGGGGCCAACGTCCTGACTTTC
TRBJ2-5	-	-	TRBV6-5	CASSSGRYESETQYF	TGTGCCAGCAGTTCAGGGAGGTACGAGTCAGAGACCCAGTACTTC
TRBJ2-4	-	TRBD1	TRBV5-4	CASKTGGKDIQYF	TGTGCCAGCAAAACAGGGGGTAAGGACATTCAGTACTTC
TRBJ1-2	-	TRBD1	TRBV18	CASSGTGGDYGYTF	TGTGCCAGCTCCGGGACAGGGGGCGACTATGGCTACACCTTC
TRBJ2-6	-	-	TRBV9	CASSGGSSGANVLTF	TGTGCCAGCAGCGGGGGCAGTTCTGGGGCCAACGTCCTGACTTTC
TRBJ2-7	-	-	TRBV7-2	CASSSSRSMSYEQYF	TGTGCCAGCAGCTCTAGCAGGAGTATGTCCTACGAGCAGTACTTC
TRBJ2-3	-	TRBD2	TRBV6-1	CASRLREYSDTQYF	TGTGCCAGCAGATTGCGGGAGTACTCAGATACGCAGTATTTT
TRBJ1-2	once	-	TRBV15	CATSGPGNYGYTF	TGTGCCACCAGCGGACCGGGGAACTATGGCTACACCTTC
TRBJ2-7	once	TRBD2	TRBV5-4	CASSRGSFSYEQYF	TGTGCCAGCAGCCGCGGGAGTTTTTCCTACGAGCAGTACTTC
TRBJ2-6	-	TRBD1	TRBV7-9	CASSPGQGRSGANVLTF	TGTGCCAGCAGCCCGGGACAGGGCCGCTCTGGGGCCAACGTCCTGACTTTC
TRBJ2-6	-	-	TRBV27	CASSLASVNSGANVLTF	TGTGCCAGCAGTTTGGCTAGCGTAAACTCTGGGGCCAACGTCCTGACTTTC
TRBJ2-2	once	-	TRBV15	CATQPQLNTGELFF	TGTGCCACCCAACCTCAACTGAACACCGGGGAGCTGTTTTTT
TRBJ2-7	-	TRBD2	TRBV4-3	CASSQGPFFAGVSYEQYF	TGCGCCAGCAGCCAAGGGCCTTTCTTCGCGGGAGTCTCCTACGAGCAGTACTTC
TRBJ1-4	-	-	TRBV29-1	CSVSGPDEKLFF	TGCAGCGTTTCTGGGCCGGATGAAAAACTGTTTTTT
TRBJ2-3	-	TRBD1	TRBV5-1	CASSSGTGRGTDTQYF	TGCGCCAGCAGCTCAGGGACAGGTAGGGGCACAGATACGCAGTATTTT
TRBJ2-1	-	TRBD2	TRBV5-3	CARSSIGASGRADEQFF	TGTGCCAGAAGCTCCATCGGGGCTAGCGGGAGGGCGGATGAGCAGTTCTTC
TRBJ1-5	-	TRBD1	TRBV5-6	CASSYKLTGISNQPQHF	TGTGCCAGCAGCTACAAGTTGACAGGGATTAGCAATCAGCCCCAGCATTTT